Presented here are 8 T cell receptor beta chains from one specimen sequenced in a study of radiation and T cells in renal cell carcinoma. Time point reported: blood 4 weeks post-SBRT, at nephrectomy. Specified treatment: 15 Gy SBRT to primary tumor, nephrectomy 4 weeks later. The assay was immunoSEQ multiplex PCR, and TCRdb's table has in-frame clones only and misses some. The sample lists just over 95,000 clones; 65% to 90% were seen once. Specimen: blood, collected from a patient whose treatment included radiotherapy and nephrectomy. These receptors all stem from a man in his 60s with renal cell carcinoma.

J is TRBJ1-5 and V is TRBV5-1; tentatively, D is TRBD1 (6 bases). The germline gives CDR1 SGHRS, CDR2 YFSETQ. The CDR3 loop spans 15 amino acids. V dropped 4 bases and J dropped 0 bases, with 11 bases sitting between them. The CDR3 is CASSPDSPSNQPQHF. CDR3 sequence (DNA): TGCGCCAGCAGCCCGGACAGCCCTAGCAATCAGCCCCAGCATTTT.

The chain joins TRBV20-1 to TRBJ1-2; D ambiguous. Germline CDR1 reads DFQATT; CDR2 reads SNEGSKA (reference sequence). Trimming shortened V by 5 bases and J by 8 bases, and 12 bases separated the two germline ends. This CDR3 is 11 amino acids long. The CDR3 sequence: CSAGLVDGYTF. Written as DNA, the CDR3 is TGCAGTGCTGGTCTGGTGGACGGCTACACCTTC.

This clone appeared a few times. The chain employs TRBV5-4 and TRBJ2-5; D ambiguous. V was shortened by 4 bases and J by 1 base, with 11 bases between the two germline ends. From germline, CDR1 is SGHNT and CDR2 YYREEE (reference sequence). This CDR3 is built from 14 residues. CDR3 sequence (DNA): TGTGCCAGCAGCCCGTCCGATTCCCAAGAGACCCAGTACTTC. This encodes CASSPSDSQETQYF.

The chain combines TRBV27 with TRBJ2-1, with TRBD2 identical over 12 bases. This CDR3 has 18 amino acids. The V segment lost 4 bases and the J segment 5 bases; nucleotides outside the gene matches: 12. Germline CDR1 MNHEY, CDR2 SMNVEV (reference sequence). The DNA for the CDR3 is TGTGCCAGCAGTTCAACAATAGGACTAGCGGGATCCCACAATGAGCAGTTCTTC. Its protein is CASSSTIGLAGSHNEQFF.

The chain links TRBV4-1 to TRBJ2-5; the D is unclear. Germline V gene data show CDR1 as MGHRA and CDR2 as YSYEKL. Trimming shortened V by 1 base and J by 6 bases, and 15 bases separated the two germline ends. The CDR3 is made up of 15 amino acids. Here the CDR3 reads CASSQARDAEQTQYF. For the CDR3, the DNA is TGCGCCAGCAGCCAAGCGCGAGACGCGGAGCAGACCCAGTACTTC.

V is TRBV19 and J is TRBJ2-7, with D hard to call. The ends were cut back, 4 bases at V and 2 bases at J, with 21 bases in the middle. Germline V gene data show CDR1 as LNHDA and CDR2 as SQIVND (reference sequence). This CDR3 contains 17 residues. CDR3 nucleotide sequence: TGTGCCAGTAGTACCGGACCCCAGGTGATGGGCGCCTACGAGCAGTACTTC. It translates to CASSTGPQVMGAYEQYF. Complete variable domain (other parts from reference TRBV19 and TRBJ2-7): DGGITQSPKYLFRKEGQNVTLSCEQNLNHDAMYWYRQDPGQGLRLIYYSQIVNDFQKGDIAEGYSVSREKKESFPLTVTSAQKNPTAFYLCASSTGPQVMGAYEQYFGPGTRLTVT.

J is TRBJ2-7 and V is TRBV10-3; 7 nucleotides match TRBD2. The CDR3 extends over 16 amino acids. V gave up 0 bases and J gave up 2 bases; unmatched junction bases: 7. Germline V gene lookup returns CDR1 ENHRY and CDR2 SYGVKD. The CDR3 region is CAISESTSPSPYEQYF. Here the CDR3 DNA reads TGTGCCATCAGTGAGTCGACTAGCCCCAGCCCCTACGAGCAGTACTTC.

This clone was recorded once. The chain employs TRBV5-4 and TRBJ1-1; D possibly corresponds to TRBD1 (5 bases). Germline V CDR1 and CDR2: SGHNT, YYREEE (reference sequence). V shed 4 bases and J shed 0 bases, with 10 bases lying between them. CDR3 size: 14 residues. CDR3 bases: TGTGCCAGCAGCCGGGGGACGGTGAACACTGAAGCTTTCTTT. It yields the protein CASSRGTVNTEAFF. Supplemented by reference TRBV5-4 and TRBJ1-1, the full variable domain reads ETGVTQSPTHLIKTRGQQVTLRCSSQSGHNTVSWYQQALGQGPQFIFQYYREEENGRGNFPPRFSGLQFPNYSSELNVNALELDDSALYLCASSRGTVNTEAFFGQGTRLTVV.